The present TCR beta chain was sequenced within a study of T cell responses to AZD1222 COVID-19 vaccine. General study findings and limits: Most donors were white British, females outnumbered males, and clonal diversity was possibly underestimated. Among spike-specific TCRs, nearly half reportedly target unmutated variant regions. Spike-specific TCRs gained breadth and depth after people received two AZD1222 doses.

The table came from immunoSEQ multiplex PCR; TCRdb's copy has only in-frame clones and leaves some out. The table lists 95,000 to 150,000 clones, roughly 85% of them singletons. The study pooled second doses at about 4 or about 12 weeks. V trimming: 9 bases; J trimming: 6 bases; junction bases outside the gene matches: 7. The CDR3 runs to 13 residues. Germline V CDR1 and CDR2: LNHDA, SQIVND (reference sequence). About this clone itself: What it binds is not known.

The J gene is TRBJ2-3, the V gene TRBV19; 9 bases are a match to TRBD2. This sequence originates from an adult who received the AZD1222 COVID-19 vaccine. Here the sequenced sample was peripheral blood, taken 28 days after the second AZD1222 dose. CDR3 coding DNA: TGTGCCAGCACGCGGGGGGGCCTGGATACGCAGTATTTT. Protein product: CASTRGGLDTQYF.